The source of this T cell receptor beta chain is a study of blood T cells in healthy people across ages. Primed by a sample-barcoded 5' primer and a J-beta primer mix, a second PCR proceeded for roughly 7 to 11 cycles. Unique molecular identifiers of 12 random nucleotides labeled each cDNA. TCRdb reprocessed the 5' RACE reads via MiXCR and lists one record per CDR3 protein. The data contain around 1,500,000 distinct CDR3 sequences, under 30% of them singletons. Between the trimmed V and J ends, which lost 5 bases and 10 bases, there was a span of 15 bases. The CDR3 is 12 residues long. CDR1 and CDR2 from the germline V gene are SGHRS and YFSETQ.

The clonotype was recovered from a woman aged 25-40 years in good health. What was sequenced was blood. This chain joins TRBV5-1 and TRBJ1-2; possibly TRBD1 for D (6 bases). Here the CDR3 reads CASSVQGDDYTF. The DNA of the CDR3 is TGCGCCAGCAGTGTACAGGGAGACGACTACACCTTC.